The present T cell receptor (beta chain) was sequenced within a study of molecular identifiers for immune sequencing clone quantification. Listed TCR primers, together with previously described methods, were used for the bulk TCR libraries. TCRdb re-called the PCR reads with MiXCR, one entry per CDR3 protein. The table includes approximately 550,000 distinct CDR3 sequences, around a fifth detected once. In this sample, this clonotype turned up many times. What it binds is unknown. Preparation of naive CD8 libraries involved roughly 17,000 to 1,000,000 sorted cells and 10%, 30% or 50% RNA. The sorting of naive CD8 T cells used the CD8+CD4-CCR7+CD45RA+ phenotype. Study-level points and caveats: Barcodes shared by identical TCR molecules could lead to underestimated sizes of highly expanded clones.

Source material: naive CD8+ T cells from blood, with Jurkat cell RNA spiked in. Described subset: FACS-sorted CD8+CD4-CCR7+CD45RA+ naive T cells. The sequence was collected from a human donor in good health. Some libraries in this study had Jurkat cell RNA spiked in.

The CDR3 DNA is TGTGCCAGCAGCCCGACTGGAGTCTCCTACGAGCAGTACTTC. It translates to CASSPTGVSYEQYF. This sequence joins TRBV7-9 and TRBJ2-7, with no clear D. Germline V gives CDR1 SEHNR, CDR2 FQNEAQ (reference sequence). CDR3 length: 14 residues. With 5 bases removed from V and 0 bases from J, the gap between germline ends came to 11 bases.